The clone carrying this TCR beta chain was seen ten or more times. No antigen is known for it. This sample is drawn from a study of tumor and adjacent non-tumor tissue in lung cancer. Study-wide background: There were 11 to 13 adenocarcinoma, 2 squamous cell carcinoma and 1 small cell lung cancer cases. The study, taken as a whole, reports: Top 100 clones took a larger repertoire share in normal lung.

This CDR3 is built from 15 residues. V was shortened by 5 bases and J by 4 bases, with 17 bases between the two germline ends. RNA was extracted from bulk tissue without any cell sorting. Three rounds of nested PCR, following a modified ARM-PCR protocol, produced the TCRbeta library. TCRdb itself ran the multiplex PCR reads through MiXCR, one entry per CDR3 protein. The sample shows more than 85,000 distinct CDR3 sequences, 61% of them seen only once. The receptor was isolated from a man aged 65 to 85 with non-small cell lung cancer. The sequenced material came from lung tumor tissue. The chain carries TRBV12-3 or TRBV12-4 and TRBJ1-2, with D hard to call. The CDR3 reads CASSITGIRSYGYTF. In DNA form, the CDR3 reads TGTGCCAGCAGTATCACCGGGATACGCTCCTATGGCTACACCTTC.